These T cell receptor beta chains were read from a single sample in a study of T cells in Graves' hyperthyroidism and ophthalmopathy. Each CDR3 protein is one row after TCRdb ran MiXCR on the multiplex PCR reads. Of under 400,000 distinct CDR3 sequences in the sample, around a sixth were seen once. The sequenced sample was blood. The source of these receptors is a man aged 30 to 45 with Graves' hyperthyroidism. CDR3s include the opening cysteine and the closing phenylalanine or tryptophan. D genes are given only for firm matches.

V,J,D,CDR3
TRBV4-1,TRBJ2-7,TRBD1,CASSPGTDYYEQYF
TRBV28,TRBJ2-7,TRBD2,CASSSRPSGTYEQYF
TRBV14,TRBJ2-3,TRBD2,CASSQGGWLAGSDTQYF
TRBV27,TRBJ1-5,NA,CASSFRGSSNQPQHF
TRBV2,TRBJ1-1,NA,CAQGRARTEAFF
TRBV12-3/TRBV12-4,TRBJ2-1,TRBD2,CASSFQGLADNEQFF
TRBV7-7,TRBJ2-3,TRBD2,CASSATGGTTDTQYF
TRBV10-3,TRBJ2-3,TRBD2,CAIGMLASGTFTYTDTQYF
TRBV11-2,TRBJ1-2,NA,CASRKPGTGYGYTF
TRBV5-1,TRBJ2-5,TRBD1,CASSSVGTGDWETQYF
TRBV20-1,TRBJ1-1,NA,CSAKQRDTEAFF
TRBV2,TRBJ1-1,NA,CASLQGSMNTEAFF
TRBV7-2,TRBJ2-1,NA,CASSPRRSSYNEQFF
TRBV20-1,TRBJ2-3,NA,CSAFHPLFGTDTQYF
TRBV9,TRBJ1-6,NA,CASSVQGLGNSPLHF
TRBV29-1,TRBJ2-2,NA,CSVMRGDTGELFF
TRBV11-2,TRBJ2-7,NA,CASSHSDPYEQYF
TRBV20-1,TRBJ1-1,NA,CSPDRNTEAFF
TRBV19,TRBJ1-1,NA,CASSIRQRNTEAFF
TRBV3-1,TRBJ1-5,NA,CASSQDRQGQVHF
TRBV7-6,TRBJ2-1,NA,CASSTTGRGSYNEQFF
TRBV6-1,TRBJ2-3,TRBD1,CASQGQGASDTQYF
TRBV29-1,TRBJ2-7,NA,CSVEDPLAGIYEQYF
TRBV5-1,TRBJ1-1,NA,CASSFTGSPEAFF
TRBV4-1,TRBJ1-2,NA,CASSYYGGRGGGYTF
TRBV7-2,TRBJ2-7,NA,CASSPGPGQPYEQYF
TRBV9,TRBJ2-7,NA,CASSVAGEGYEQYF
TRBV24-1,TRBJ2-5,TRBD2,CATSDLGLAGGETQYF